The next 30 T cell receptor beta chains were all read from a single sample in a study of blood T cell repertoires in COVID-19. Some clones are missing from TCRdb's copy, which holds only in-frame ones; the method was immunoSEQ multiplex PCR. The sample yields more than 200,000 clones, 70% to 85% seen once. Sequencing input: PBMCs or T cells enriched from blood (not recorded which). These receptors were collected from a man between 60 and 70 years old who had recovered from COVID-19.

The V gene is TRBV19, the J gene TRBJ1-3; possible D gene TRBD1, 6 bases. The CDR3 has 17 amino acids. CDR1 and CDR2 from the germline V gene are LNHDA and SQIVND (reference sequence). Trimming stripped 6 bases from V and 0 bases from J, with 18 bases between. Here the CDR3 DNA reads TGTGCCAGTAGGATACTCCTGAAGGGGGACTCTGGAAACACCATATATTTT. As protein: CASRILLKGDSGNTIYF.

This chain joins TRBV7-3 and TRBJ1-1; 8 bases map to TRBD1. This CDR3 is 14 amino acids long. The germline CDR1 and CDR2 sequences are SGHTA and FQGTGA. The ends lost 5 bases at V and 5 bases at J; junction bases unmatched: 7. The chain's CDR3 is CASSVRDRWTEAFF. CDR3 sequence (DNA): TGTGCCAGCAGCGTCCGGGACAGGTGGACTGAAGCTTTCTTT.

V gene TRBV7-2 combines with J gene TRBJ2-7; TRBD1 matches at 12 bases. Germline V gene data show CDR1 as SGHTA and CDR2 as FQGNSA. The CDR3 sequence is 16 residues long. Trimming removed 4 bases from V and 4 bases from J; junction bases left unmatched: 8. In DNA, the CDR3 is TGTGCCAGCAGCTCCTCCGGGACAGGGGGCATGTACGAGCAGTACTTC. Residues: CASSSSGTGGMYEQYF.

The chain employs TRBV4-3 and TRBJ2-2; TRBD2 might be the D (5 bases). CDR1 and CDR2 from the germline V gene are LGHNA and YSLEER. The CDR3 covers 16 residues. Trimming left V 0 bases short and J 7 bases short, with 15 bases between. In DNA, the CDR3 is TGCGCCAGCAGCCAAGAATGGAGTAGCGCCTTCGGGGAGCTGTTTTTT. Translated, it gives CASSQEWSSAFGELFF.

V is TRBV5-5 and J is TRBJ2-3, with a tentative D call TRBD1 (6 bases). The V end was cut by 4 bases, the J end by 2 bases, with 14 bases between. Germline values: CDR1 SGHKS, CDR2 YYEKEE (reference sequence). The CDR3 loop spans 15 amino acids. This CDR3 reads CASSPRDTNTDTQYF. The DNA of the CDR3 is TGTGCCAGCAGCCCTCGGGACACAAACACAGATACGCAGTATTTT. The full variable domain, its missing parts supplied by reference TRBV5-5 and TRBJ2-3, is DAGVTQSPTHLIKTRGQQVTLRCSPISGHKSVSWYQQVLGQGPQFIFQYYEKEERGRGNFPDRFSARQFPNYSSELNVNALLLGDSALYLCASSPRDTNTDTQYFGPGTRLTVL.

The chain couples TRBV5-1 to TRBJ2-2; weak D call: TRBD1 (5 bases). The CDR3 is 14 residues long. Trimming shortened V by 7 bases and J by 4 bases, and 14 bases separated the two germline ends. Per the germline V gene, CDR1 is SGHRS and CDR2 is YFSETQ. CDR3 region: CASATVPGTGELFF. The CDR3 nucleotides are TGCGCCAGCGCGACAGTCCCCGGCACCGGGGAGCTGTTTTTT.

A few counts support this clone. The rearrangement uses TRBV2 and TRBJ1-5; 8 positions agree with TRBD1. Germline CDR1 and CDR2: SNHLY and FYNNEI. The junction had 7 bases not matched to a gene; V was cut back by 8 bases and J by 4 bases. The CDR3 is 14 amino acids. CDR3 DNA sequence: TGTGCCAGCGCTAGGACAGGGCAAAATCAGCCCCAGCATTTT. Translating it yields CASARTGQNQPQHF.

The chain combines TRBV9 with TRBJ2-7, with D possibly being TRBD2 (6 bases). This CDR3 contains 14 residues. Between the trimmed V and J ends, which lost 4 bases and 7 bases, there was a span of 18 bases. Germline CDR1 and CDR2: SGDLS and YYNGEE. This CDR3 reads CASSLGELGGEQYF. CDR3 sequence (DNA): TGTGCCAGCAGCCTGGGGGAGCTGGGGGGAGAGCAGTACTTC.

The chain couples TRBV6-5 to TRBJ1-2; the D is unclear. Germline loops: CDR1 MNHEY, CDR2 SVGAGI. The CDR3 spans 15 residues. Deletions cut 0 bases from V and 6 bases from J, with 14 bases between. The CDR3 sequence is CASSYSISGADGYTF. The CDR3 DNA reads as TGTGCCAGCAGTTACTCGATCTCAGGCGCTGATGGCTACACCTTC.

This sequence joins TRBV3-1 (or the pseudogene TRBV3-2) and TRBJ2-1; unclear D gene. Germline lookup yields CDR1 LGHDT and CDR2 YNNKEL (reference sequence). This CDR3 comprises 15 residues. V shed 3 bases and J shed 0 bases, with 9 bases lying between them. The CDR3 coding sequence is TGTGCCAGCAGCCAGGATAGGAGCTCCTACAATGAGCAGTTCTTC. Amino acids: CASSQDRSSYNEQFF.

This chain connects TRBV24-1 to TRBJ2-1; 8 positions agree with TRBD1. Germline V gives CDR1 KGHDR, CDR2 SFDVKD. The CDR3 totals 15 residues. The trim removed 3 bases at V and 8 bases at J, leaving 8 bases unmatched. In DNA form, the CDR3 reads TGTGCCACCAGTGATACGACAGGGGCCCACGATGAGCAGTTCTTC. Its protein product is CATSDTTGAHDEQFF.

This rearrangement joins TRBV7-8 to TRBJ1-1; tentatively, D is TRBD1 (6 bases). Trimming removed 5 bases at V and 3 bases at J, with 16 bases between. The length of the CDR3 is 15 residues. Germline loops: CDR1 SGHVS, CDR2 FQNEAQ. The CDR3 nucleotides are TGTGCCAGCAGCCCAAGTCGGGGGGGCTACACTGAAGCTTTCTTT. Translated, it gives CASSPSRGGYTEAFF. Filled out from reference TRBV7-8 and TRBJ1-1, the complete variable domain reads GAGVSQSPRYKVAKRGQDVALRCDPISGHVSLFWYQQALGQGPEFLTYFQNEAQLDKSGLPSDRFFAERPEGSVSTLKIQRTQQEDSAVYLCASSPSRGGYTEAFFGQGTRLTVV.

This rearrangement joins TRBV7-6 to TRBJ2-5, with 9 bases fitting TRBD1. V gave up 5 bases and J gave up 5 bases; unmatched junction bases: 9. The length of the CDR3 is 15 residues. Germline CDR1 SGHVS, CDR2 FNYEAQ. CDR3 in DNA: TGTGCCAGCAGCCTCCCCGGGACAGGGTGGGAGACCCAGTACTTC. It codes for CASSLPGTGWETQYF. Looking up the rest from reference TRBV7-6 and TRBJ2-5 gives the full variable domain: GAGVSQSPRYKVTKRGQDVALRCDPISGHVSLYWYRQALGQGPEFLTYFNYEAQQDKSGLPNDRFSAERPEGSISTLTIQRTEQRDSAMYRCASSLPGTGWETQYFGPGTRLLVL.

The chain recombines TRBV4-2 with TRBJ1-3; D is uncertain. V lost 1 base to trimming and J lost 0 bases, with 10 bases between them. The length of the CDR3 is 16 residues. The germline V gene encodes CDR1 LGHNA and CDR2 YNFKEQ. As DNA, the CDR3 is TGTGCCAGCAGCCAAGGAGGTCCCCGCTCTGGAAACACCATATATTTT. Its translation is CASSQGGPRSGNTIYF.

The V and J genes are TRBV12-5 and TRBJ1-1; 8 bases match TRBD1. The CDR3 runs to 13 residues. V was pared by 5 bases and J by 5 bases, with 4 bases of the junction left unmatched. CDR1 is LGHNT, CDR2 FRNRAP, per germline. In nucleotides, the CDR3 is TGTGCTAGTGGTCAAAACAGGGGGACTGAAGCTTTCTTT. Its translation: CASGQNRGTEAFF.

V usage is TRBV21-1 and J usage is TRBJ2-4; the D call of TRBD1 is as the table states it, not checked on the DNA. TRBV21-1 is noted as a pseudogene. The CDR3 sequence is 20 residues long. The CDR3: CASSKVRPGTIVLAKNIQYF. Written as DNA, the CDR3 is TGTGCCAGCAGCAAAGTTAGGCCCGGGACAATCGTCTTAGCCAAAAACATTCAGTACTTC.

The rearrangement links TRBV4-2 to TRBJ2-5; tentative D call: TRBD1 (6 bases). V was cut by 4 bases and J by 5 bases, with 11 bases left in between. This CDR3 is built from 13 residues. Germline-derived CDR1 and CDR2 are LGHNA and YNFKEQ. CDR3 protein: CASSPKRGETQYF. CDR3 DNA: TGTGCCAGCAGCCCAAAAAGGGGGGAGACCCAGTACTTC.

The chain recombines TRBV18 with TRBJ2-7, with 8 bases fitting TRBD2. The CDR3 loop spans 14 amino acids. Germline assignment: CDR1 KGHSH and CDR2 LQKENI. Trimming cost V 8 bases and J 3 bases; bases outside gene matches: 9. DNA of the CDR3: TGTGCCAGCACCGGGGGGGAGAAAGTCTACGAGCAGTACTTC. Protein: CASTGGEKVYEQYF.

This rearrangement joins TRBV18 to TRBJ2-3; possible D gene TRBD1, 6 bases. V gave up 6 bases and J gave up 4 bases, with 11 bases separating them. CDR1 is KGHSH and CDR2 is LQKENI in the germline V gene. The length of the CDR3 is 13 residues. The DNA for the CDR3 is TGTGCCAGCTCTCCCGCAGGGGCAGATACGCAGTATTTT. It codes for CASSPAGADTQYF.

CDR3 loop: CSVVGWGGKNTEAFF. CDR3 in DNA: TGCAGCGTTGTGGGTTGGGGGGGGAAGAACACTGAAGCTTTCTTT. This chain links TRBV29-1 with TRBJ1-1; D might be TRBD1 (5 bases). The CDR3 runs to 15 residues. The V and J ends lost 4 bases and 1 base respectively, with 16 bases between them. Germline V gene lookup returns CDR1 SQVTM and CDR2 ANQGSEA.

CDR3 residues: CASTGTAQETQYF. DNA of the CDR3: TGTGCCAGCACTGGGACAGCCCAAGAGACCCAGTACTTC. The chain has TRBV6-5 and TRBJ2-5; 7 bases match TRBD1. The CDR3 is made up of 13 amino acids. V lost 7 bases to trimming and J lost 1 base; unmatched junction nucleotides: 3. The V gene's germline CDR1 is MNHEY and CDR2 SVGAGI.

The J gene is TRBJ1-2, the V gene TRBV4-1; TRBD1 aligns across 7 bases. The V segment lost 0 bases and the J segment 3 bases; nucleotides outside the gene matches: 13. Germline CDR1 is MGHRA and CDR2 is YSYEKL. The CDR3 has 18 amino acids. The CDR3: CASSQDPFSAGGDYGYTF. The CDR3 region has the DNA TGCGCCAGCAGCCAAGATCCTTTCTCGGCAGGGGGTGACTATGGCTACACCTTC.

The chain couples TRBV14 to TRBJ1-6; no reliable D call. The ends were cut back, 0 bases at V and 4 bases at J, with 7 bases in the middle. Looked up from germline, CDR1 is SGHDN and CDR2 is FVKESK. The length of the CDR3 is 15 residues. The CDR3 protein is CASSQDRGYNSPLHF. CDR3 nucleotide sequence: TGTGCCAGCAGCCAAGATAGAGGGTATAATTCACCCCTCCACTTT.

CDR3 DNA: TGTGCCAGCAGCTTAGAGCAGGGTGTGGAGACCCAGTACTTC. Residues: CASSLEQGVETQYF. This chain connects TRBV11-2 to TRBJ2-5, with a tentative D call TRBD1 (5 bases). Germline loops: CDR1 SGHAT, CDR2 FQNNGV. CDR3 length: 14 amino acids. Trimming left V 0 bases short and J 5 bases short, with 10 bases between.

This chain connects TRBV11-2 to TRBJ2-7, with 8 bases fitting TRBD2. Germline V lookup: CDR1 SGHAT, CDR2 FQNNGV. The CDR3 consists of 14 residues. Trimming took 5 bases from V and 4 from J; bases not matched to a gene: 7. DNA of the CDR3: TGTGCCAGCAGCGCCTCCGGGACTAGTTACGAGCAGTACTTC. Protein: CASSASGTSYEQYF.

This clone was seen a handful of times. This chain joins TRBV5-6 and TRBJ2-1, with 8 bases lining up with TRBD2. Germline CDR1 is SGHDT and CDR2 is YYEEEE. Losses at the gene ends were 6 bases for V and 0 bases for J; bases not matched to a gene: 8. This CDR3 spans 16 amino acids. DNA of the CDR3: TGTGCCAGCAACTACGGGGGGGCCAACTCCTACAATGAGCAGTTCTTC. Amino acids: CASNYGGANSYNEQFF.

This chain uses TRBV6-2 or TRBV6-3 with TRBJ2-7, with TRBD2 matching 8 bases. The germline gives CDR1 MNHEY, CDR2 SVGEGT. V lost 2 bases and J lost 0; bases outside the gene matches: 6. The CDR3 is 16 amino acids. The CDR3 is CASSYQIGTSSYEQYF. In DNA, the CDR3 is TGTGCCAGCAGTTACCAGATAGGGACTAGCTCCTACGAGCAGTACTTC.

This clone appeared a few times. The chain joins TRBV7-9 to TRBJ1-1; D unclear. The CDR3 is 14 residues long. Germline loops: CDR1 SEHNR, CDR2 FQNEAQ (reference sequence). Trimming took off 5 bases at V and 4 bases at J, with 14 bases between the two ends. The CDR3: CASSRREGSTEAFF. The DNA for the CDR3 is TGTGCCAGCAGCCGTCGGGAGGGAAGCACTGAAGCTTTCTTT.

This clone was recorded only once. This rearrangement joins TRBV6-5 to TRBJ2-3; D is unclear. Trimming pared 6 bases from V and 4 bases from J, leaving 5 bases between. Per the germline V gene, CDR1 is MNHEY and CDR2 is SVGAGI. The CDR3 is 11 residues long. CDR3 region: CASRGSDTQYF. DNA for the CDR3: TGTGCCAGCAGGGGCTCAGATACGCAGTATTTT.

CDR3 DNA: TGCGCCAGCAGCTCTGGCGTACAGGGTATCCCTGAAGCTTTCTTT. Translating gives CASSSGVQGIPEAFF. The rearrangement joins TRBV5-1 to TRBJ1-1, with D possibly matching TRBD1 (6 bases). The CDR3 runs to 15 residues. V gave up 3 bases and J gave up 6 bases, with 18 bases separating them. Germline CDR1 is SGHRS and CDR2 is YFSETQ.